This T cell receptor beta chain is from a study of T cells after yellow fever vaccination. Study-wide background: SMART-Seq v4 Ultra Low Input handled preparation of low-cell-number fractions.

Germline CDR1 SGHTA, CDR2 FQGNSA. This CDR3 comprises 14 residues. Trimming shortened V by 3 bases and J by 9 bases, and 12 bases separated the two germline ends. The study made its TCR cDNA through 5'RACE template switching. That step introduced a universal primer site along with UMIs. One entry per CDR3 protein, called by TCRdb with MiXCR from the 5' RACE reads. The sample yields 120,000 or so distinct CDR3 sequences, roughly 7.2% seen once. Overall study results and limits: Post-booster samples contained most primary-vaccination clones (more than 95% CD4, around 90% CD8). Researchers noted that a small share of clonotypes showed up in both CD4 and CD8 compartments.

This clonotype was found a few times. As yet, its antigen is unknown. This sample comprised CD4+ T cells sorted from PBMCs, obtained about 49 days after the first yellow fever vaccination. The sequence was obtained from a man aged 18 to 30 who received the YFV17D yellow fever vaccine. This chain connects TRBV7-2 to TRBJ1-6; no definite D call. CDR3 sequence (DNA): TGTGCCAGCAGCTTTCAAGGGTTCTTTTCACCCCTCCACTTT. Its protein product is CASSFQGFFSPLHF.